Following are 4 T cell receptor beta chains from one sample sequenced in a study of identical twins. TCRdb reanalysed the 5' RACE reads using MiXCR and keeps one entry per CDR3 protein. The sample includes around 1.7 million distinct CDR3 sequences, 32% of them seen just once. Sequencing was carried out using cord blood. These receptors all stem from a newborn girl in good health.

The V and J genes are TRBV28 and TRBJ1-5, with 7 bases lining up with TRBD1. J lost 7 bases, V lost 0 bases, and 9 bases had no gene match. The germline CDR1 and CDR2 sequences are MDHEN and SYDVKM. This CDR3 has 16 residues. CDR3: CASSLWTGPNKQPQHF. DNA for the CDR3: TGTGCCAGCAGTTTATGGACAGGGCCAAACAAACAGCCCCAGCATTTT.

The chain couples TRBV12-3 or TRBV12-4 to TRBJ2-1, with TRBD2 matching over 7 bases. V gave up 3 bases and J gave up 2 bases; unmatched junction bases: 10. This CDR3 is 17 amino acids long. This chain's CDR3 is CASSFISGSGAYNEQFF. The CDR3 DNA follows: TGTGCCAGCAGTTTTATTTCGGGGAGCGGGGCCTACAATGAGCAGTTCTTC.

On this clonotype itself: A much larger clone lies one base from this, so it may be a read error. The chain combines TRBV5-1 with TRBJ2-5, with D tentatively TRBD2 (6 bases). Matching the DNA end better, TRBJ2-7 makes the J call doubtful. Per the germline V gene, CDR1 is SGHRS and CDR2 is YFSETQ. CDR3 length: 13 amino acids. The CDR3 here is CASKTGGTYEQYF. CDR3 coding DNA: TGCGCCAGCAAGACTGGCGGGACTTACGAGCAGTACTTC.

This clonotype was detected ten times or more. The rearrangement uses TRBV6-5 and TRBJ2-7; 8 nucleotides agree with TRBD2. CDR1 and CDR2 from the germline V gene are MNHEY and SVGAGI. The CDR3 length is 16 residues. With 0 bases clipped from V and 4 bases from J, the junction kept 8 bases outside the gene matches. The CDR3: CASSYSASGSVYEQYF. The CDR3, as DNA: TGTGCCAGCAGTTACTCTGCCAGCGGGAGTGTGTACGAGCAGTACTTC.